This T cell receptor beta chain was profiled in a study of identical twins. This clonotype turned up a few times. TCRdb re-called the 5' RACE reads with MiXCR, one entry per CDR3 protein. The sample carries 500,000 or so distinct CDR3 sequences, approximately 14% recorded once. Germline V gene sequence: CDR1 DFQATT, CDR2 SNEGSKA (reference sequence). The V gene lost 3 bases and the J gene lost 4 bases, with 9 bases spanning the gap. This CDR3 spans 12 amino acids. The data were also submitted as part of a second study, on yellow fever vaccine responses in identical twins.

Sequencing was performed on CD4+ T cells sorted from blood. This chain links TRBV20-1 with TRBJ1-2, with D unresolved. The TCR originated in a woman aged 18-30 years in good health. The CDR3 reads CSASDTLYGYTF. Written as DNA, the CDR3 is TGCAGTGCTAGTGACACCCTCTATGGCTACACCTTC.